The sequence of this T cell receptor beta chain was determined in a study of preoperative IRX-2 immunotherapy in early breast cancer. The length of the CDR3 is 14 residues. V gave up 5 bases and J gave up 2 bases, with 10 bases separating them. Profiled with immunoSEQ multiplex PCR; TCRdb holds only in-frame clones, not every one. The table shows approximately 100,000 clones, with roughly 90% occurring only once. Treatment noted: preoperative locoregional IRX-2 cytokine immunotherapy. Patients received preoperative, locoregional IRX-2 cytokine immunotherapy in a phase Ib study. Sequences were derived from tumor tissue, sampled after IRX-2 immunotherapy. The chain couples TRBV7-1 to TRBJ1-5, with unresolved D. TRBV7-1 is annotated as an ORF whose role is uncertain. This receptor was taken from a human donor with breast cancer. The CDR3 spells CASSHGGGNQPQHF. The CDR3 DNA follows: TGTGCCAGCAGCCACGGCGGAGGCAATCAGCCCCAGCATTTT.